A single T cell receptor beta chain is shown here with its context. Its target is not known. CDR3 length: 12 amino acids. Per the germline V gene, CDR1 is SGHAT and CDR2 is FQNNGV. The method was immunoSEQ multiplex PCR; TCRdb's version includes in-frame clones alone and lacks a portion of them. The profile shows fewer than 10,000 clones, 67% of them singletons. The source of the sample is a study of coeliac disease. General study points: Only 1 of 6 controls, but about 45% of the 18 coeliac samples, showed published gliadin-specific TRB sequences.

Sequencing was done on a sample of lamina propria lymphocytes from the gut. This chain links TRBV11-2 with TRBJ2-5; TRBD2 agrees at 7 bases. The last part of the DNA fits TRBJ2-7 better; the J call may be wrong. The source of this sequence is a woman aged 60-75 years with celiac disease. DNA for the CDR3: TGTGCCAGTGTGGGAGGGTCAAACGAGCAGTACTTC. Amino acid sequence: CASVGGSNEQYF.